This T cell receptor (beta chain) was profiled in a study of blood T cell repertoires in COVID-19. The overall study: Samples came from the United States, Italy and Spain, spanning acute and convalescent COVID-19. T cells, B-cell-depleted T cells, or PBMCs supplied cDNA or gDNA.

Original handling: Reference gene primer amplification gave estimated nucleated cell counts. Assay: immunoSEQ multiplex PCR; the TCRdb copy retains only in-frame clones and omits some. From that table come the V and J calls and clone size; the DNA was used to work out D and trimming. This table has more than 60,000 clones, about 74% appearing once. Sample: peripheral blood. The TCR sequence derives from a human donor with acute or convalescent COVID-19. The donor label of this sample is uncertain.

CDR3: CASGGSMNTEAFF. DNA for the CDR3: TGTGCCAGCGGCGGTTCGATGAACACTGAAGCTTTCTTT. The chain joins TRBV5-6 to TRBJ1-1, with D uncertain. The CDR3 contains 13 residues. Trimming cost V 7 bases and J 0 bases, with 10 bases left between them. Germline lookup yields CDR1 SGHDT and CDR2 YYEEEE.